This TCR beta chain was documented in a study of T cell changes during pregnancy in multiple sclerosis. In germline, CDR1 is SGHTA, CDR2 FQGTGA. The CDR3 extends over 14 amino acids. V was pared by 3 bases and J by 3 bases, with 9 bases between. The table came from immunoSEQ multiplex PCR; TCRdb's copy has only in-frame clones and leaves some out. Of 68,000 or so clones in the sample, 92% were seen once. J is TRBJ2-1 and V is TRBV7-3; D call uncertain. The clonotype originates from a female donor in good health, enrolled as a control in a pregnancy study. Here the sequenced sample was peripheral blood, taken in the second trimester of pregnancy. CDR3 residues: CASSFGGLYNEQFF. The CDR3 bases are TGTGCCAGCAGCTTCGGCGGCCTCTACAATGAGCAGTTCTTC.